A single sample gave rise to the 30 T cell receptor beta chains below, sequenced in a study of shared clonotypes between healthy human individuals. Method: immunoSEQ multiplex PCR; TCRdb's copy keeps in-frame clones and lacks some. The sample lists approximately 980,000 clones; approximately 76% were seen once. The sample was memory CD4+ T cells sorted from blood. Described subset: CD45RA-negative fraction. These receptors all come from a man between 18 and 29 years old in good health.

The chain recombines TRBV6-1 with TRBJ2-5; no clear D. The CDR3 length is 15 residues. V was trimmed by 1 base and J by 4 bases, leaving 13 bases between them. Germline V gene sequence: CDR1 MNHNS, CDR2 SASEGT. This CDR3 is CASSEGTLLRETQYF. CDR3 nucleotides: TGTGCCAGCAGTGAAGGAACACTCTTAAGAGAGACCCAGTACTTC.

Only a few counts were recorded for this clone. The rearrangement uses TRBV18 and TRBJ2-2; TRBD2 matches at 10 bases. The CDR3 spans 18 residues. Germline V gene lookup returns CDR1 KGHSH and CDR2 LQKENI. Unmatched junction bases numbered 6, after V lost 1 base and J lost 1 base. CDR3 bases: TGTGCCAGCTCACCACGATACCCTAGCGGGGGGAACACCGGGGAGCTGTTTTTT. It encodes CASSPRYPSGGNTGELFF.

The chain recombines TRBV20-1 with TRBJ2-1, with D perhaps being TRBD1 or TRBD2 (6 bases each). Per the germline V gene, CDR1 is DFQATT and CDR2 is SNEGSKA (reference sequence). V was clipped by 3 bases and J by 10 bases, with 10 bases between them. The length of the CDR3 is 11 residues. CDR3 in amino acids: CSASMGGEQFF. For the CDR3, the DNA is TGCAGTGCTAGTATGGGGGGCGAGCAGTTCTTC.

This sequence joins TRBV2 and TRBJ1-1, with D perhaps matching TRBD1 (6 bases). Trimming removed 4 bases from V and 10 bases from J, with 13 bases in between. CDR1 SNHLY and CDR2 FYNNEI come from the germline V gene. This CDR3 region has 12 residues. As DNA, the CDR3 is TGTGCCAGCAGTGTGGATGCCAGGGGAGCTTTCTTT. Amino acid sequence: CASSVDARGAFF.

The chain combines TRBV5-6 with TRBJ2-5; 12 bases fit TRBD2. V shed 4 bases and J 2 bases; nucleotides not matched to a gene: 6. This CDR3 is built from 16 residues. CDR1 and CDR2 (germline): SGHDT, YYEEEE. The CDR3: CASSTRTSGAQETQYF. The CDR3 region has the DNA TGTGCCAGCAGCACGAGGACTAGCGGGGCTCAAGAGACCCAGTACTTC.

The chain combines TRBV6-5 with TRBJ1-1; maybe TRBD1 (5 bases). The V gene's germline CDR1 is MNHEY and CDR2 SVGAGI. CDR3 length equals 14 residues. V lost 6 bases to trimming and J lost 0 bases, with 11 bases between them. CDR3 in DNA: TGTGCCAGCAGAGAAGGGGTCGTGAACACTGAAGCTTTCTTT. Its protein is CASREGVVNTEAFF.

The chain couples TRBV27 to TRBJ2-7; D gene uncertain. The CDR3 sequence is 13 residues long. V dropped 3 bases and J dropped 3 bases, with 9 bases sitting between them. Germline CDR1 MNHEY, CDR2 SMNVEV (reference sequence). CDR3 in amino acids: CASSLKPYYEQYF. The CDR3 nucleotides read TGTGCCAGCAGTTTGAAGCCATACTACGAGCAGTACTTC.

The table lists this clone with a few counts. The chain is built from TRBV13 and TRBJ2-1, with D uncertain. V shed 11 bases and J shed 6 bases, with 14 bases lying between them. This CDR3 contains 12 residues. The germline V gene has CDR1 PRHDT and CDR2 FYEKMQ (reference sequence). CDR3 nucleotide sequence: TGTGCCTACCTCCCCATGGGCAATGAGCAGTTCTTC. The encoded protein is CAYLPMGNEQFF.

There are a few counts of this clone. This chain uses TRBV19 with TRBJ1-2; 9 bases agree with TRBD1. CDR3 length equals 14 residues. V lost 9 bases and J lost 2; bases outside the gene matches: 7. CDR1 LNHDA and CDR2 SQIVND come from the germline V gene (reference sequence). CDR3 sequence reads: CASSQGARNYGYTF. The CDR3 DNA sequence: TGTGCCAGCTCACAGGGGGCGCGAAACTATGGCTACACCTTC.

Comment on this clone: This sample also contains other DNA sequences that code for the same CDR3. The CDR3: CAISESRVQETQYF. In nucleotides, the CDR3 is TGTGCCATCAGTGAGTCGAGAGTCCAAGAGACCCAGTACTTC. The genes are TRBV10-3 and TRBJ2-5; no reliable D call. The ends were cut back, 0 bases at V and 1 base at J, with 6 bases in the middle. CDR1 and CDR2 from the germline V gene are ENHRY and SYGVKD. This CDR3 spans 14 amino acids.

Of note for this clone: This sample includes further DNA sequences coding for the same CDR3. The rearrangement joins TRBV19 to TRBJ1-1; D is undetermined. V was pared by 3 bases and J by 2 bases, with 4 bases between. CDR3 length: 12 residues. CDR1 and CDR2 from the germline V gene are LNHDA and SQIVND (reference sequence). The CDR3 protein is CASSISNTEAFF. The CDR3 DNA reads as TGTGCCAGTAGTATTTCCAACACTGAAGCTTTCTTT.

The V and J genes are TRBV9 and TRBJ2-2; D gene unclear. V was cut by 3 bases and J by 6 bases, with 6 bases left in between. Germline V gene sequence: CDR1 SGDLS, CDR2 YYNGEE. This CDR3 contains 12 residues. This CDR3 is CASSAQSGELFF. The CDR3 DNA reads TGTGCCAGCAGCGCCCAGTCCGGGGAGCTGTTTTTT. Complete variable domain (other parts from reference TRBV9 and TRBJ2-2): DSGVTQTPKHLITATGQRVTLRCSPRSGDLSVYWYQQSLDQGLQFLIQYYNGEERAKGNILERFSAQQFPDLHSELNLSSLELGDSALYFCASSAQSGELFFGEGSRLTVL.

The rearrangement joins TRBV4-3 to TRBJ2-7; 7 bases agree with TRBD1. The V gene end was trimmed by 1 base and the J gene end by 6 bases; junction bases not matched to a gene: 9. Germline V gives CDR1 LGHNA, CDR2 YSLEER. CDR3 length equals 15 residues. DNA for the CDR3: TGCGCCAGCAGCCAAGCGGCAGGGGGTGCTTTCGAGCAGTACTTC. This encodes CASSQAAGGAFEQYF.

Here the CDR3 reads CASSLGLGLWDTQYF. The CDR3 DNA reads TGTGCCAGCAGCTTAGGTCTAGGACTATGGGATACGCAGTATTTT. The chain uses TRBV7-9 and TRBJ2-3, with a tentative D call TRBD2 (6 bases). The CDR3 is made up of 15 amino acids. With 1 base removed from V and 6 bases from J, the gap between germline ends came to 14 bases. Germline loops: CDR1 SEHNR, CDR2 FQNEAQ (reference sequence).

V is TRBV5-1 and J is TRBJ1-2; no clear D. V was trimmed by 2 bases and J by 3 bases, leaving 14 bases between them. The germline V gene encodes CDR1 SGHRS and CDR2 YFSETQ. The CDR3 totals 15 residues. CDR3 residues: CASSLGPGGDYGYTF. CDR3 in DNA: TGCGCCAGCAGCTTAGGCCCTGGCGGAGACTATGGCTACACCTTC.

This sequence joins TRBV29-1 and TRBJ2-1; TRBD2 agrees at 11 bases. The CDR3 runs to 13 residues. V trimming: 4 bases; J trimming: 10 bases; junction bases outside the gene matches: 6. The V gene's germline CDR1 is SQVTM and CDR2 ANQGSEA. The CDR3 is CSVVSGRASEQFF. The CDR3 DNA is TGCAGCGTTGTTAGCGGGAGGGCCAGCGAGCAGTTCTTC.

This chain links TRBV5-1 with TRBJ1-1; 7 bases agree with TRBD1. CDR3 length equals 14 residues. The junction had 11 bases not matched to a gene; V was cut back by 5 bases and J by 7 bases. CDR1 and CDR2 from the germline V gene are SGHRS and YFSETQ. The CDR3 loop is CASRPDRERGEAFF. CDR3 DNA: TGCGCCAGCAGGCCAGACAGGGAAAGAGGTGAAGCTTTCTTT. Using reference TRBV5-1 and TRBJ1-1 for the parts outside the CDR3, the full variable domain is KAGVTQTPRYLIKTRGQQVTLSCSPISGHRSVSWYQQTPGQGLQFLFEYFSETQRNKGNFPGRFSGRQFSNSRSEMNVSTLELGDSALYLCASRPDRERGEAFFGQGTRLTVV.

The chain is built from TRBV19 and TRBJ1-3; TRBD1 matches 7 bases. The CDR3 consists of 17 residues. V shed 2 bases, J shed 0 bases, and the junction held 7 bases outside the gene matches. In germline, CDR1 is LNHDA, CDR2 SQIVND (reference sequence). The chain's CDR3 is CASSISRQGPSGNTIYF. CDR3 nucleotide sequence: TGTGCCAGTAGTATATCCCGACAGGGTCCCTCTGGAAACACCATATATTTT.

The rearrangement links TRBV12-5 to TRBJ2-7, with a possible D match to TRBD1 (6 bases). With 6 bases removed from V and 5 bases from J, the gap between germline ends came to 11 bases. This CDR3 region has 12 residues. CDR1 is LGHNT and CDR2 is FRNRAP in the germline V gene. CDR3 nucleotide sequence: TGTGCTAGTGGGTCCAGGGGAGACGAGCAGTACTTC. Protein product: CASGSRGDEQYF. The full variable domain, with the rest looked up from reference TRBV12-5 and TRBJ2-7, is DARVTQTPRHKVTEMGQEVTMRCQPILGHNTVFWYRQTMMQGLELLAYFRNRAPLDDSGMPKDRFSAEMPDATLATLKIQPSEPRDSAVYFCASGSRGDEQYFGPGTRLTVT.

The V call is TRBV7-2, the J call TRBJ2-2; 7 bases fit TRBD2. CDR1 and CDR2 (germline): SGHTA, FQGNSA. The CDR3 totals 16 residues. J gave up 4 bases and V 1 base, and 6 bases lay outside the gene matches. The CDR3 DNA follows: TGTGCCAGCAGCTTAGAGGTGGGACTACGCACCGGGGAGCTGTTTTTT. This codes for CASSLEVGLRTGELFF.

The chain recombines TRBV7-8 with TRBJ2-7; 7 positions agree with TRBD2. The CDR3 is made up of 14 amino acids. Per the germline V gene, CDR1 is SGHVS and CDR2 is FQNEAQ. With 3 bases clipped from V and 7 bases from J, the junction kept 9 bases outside the gene matches. The CDR3 region is CASSLGGMLQEQYF. The CDR3 region has the DNA TGTGCCAGCAGCTTGGGGGGGATGTTACAGGAGCAGTACTTC.

A few counts support this clone. The J gene is TRBJ1-2, the V gene TRBV5-6; D might be TRBD1 (5 bases). The CDR3 length is 16 residues. CDR1 SGHDT and CDR2 YYEEEE come from the germline V gene. V gave up 4 bases and J gave up 0 bases, with 16 bases separating them. The CDR3 is CASSHPGTKPNYGYTF. As DNA, the CDR3 is TGTGCCAGCAGCCACCCTGGGACTAAGCCTAACTATGGCTACACCTTC. The entire variable domain, with the rest obtained from reference TRBV5-6 and TRBJ1-2, is as follows: DAGVTQSPTHLIKTRGQQVTLRCSPKSGHDTVSWYQQALGQGPQFIFQYYEEEERQRGNFPDRFSGHQFPNYSSELNVNALLLGDSALYLCASSHPGTKPNYGYTFGSGTRLTVV.

The chain has TRBV5-1 and TRBJ2-3; 8 bases match TRBD2. Germline CDR1 is SGHRS and CDR2 is YFSETQ. The CDR3 spans 14 residues. The V gene end was trimmed by 4 bases and the J gene end by 4 bases; junction bases not matched to a gene: 5. CDR3 region: CASSPRTSPDTQYF. The DNA of the CDR3 is TGCGCCAGCAGCCCCCGGACTAGCCCAGATACGCAGTATTTT.

V usage is TRBV30 and J usage is TRBJ1-1, with a weak D call TRBD1 (5 bases). Germline V gives CDR1 GTSNPN, CDR2 SVGIG (reference sequence). The CDR3 has 12 residues. V gave up 1 base and J gave up 7 bases, with 10 bases separating them. In nucleotides, the CDR3 is TGTGCCTGGAGTGCCCGACAGATTGAAGCTTTCTTT. It translates to CAWSARQIEAFF.

Here the CDR3 DNA reads TGTGCCAGCAGTCCCGACAGGGATTGGAATCAGCCCCAGCATTTT. Its translation is CASSPDRDWNQPQHF. This sequence joins TRBV7-9 and TRBJ1-5, with 7 bases aligning to TRBD1. This CDR3 is 15 amino acids long. In germline, CDR1 is SEHNR, CDR2 FQNEAQ (reference sequence). V was pared by 6 bases and J by 4 bases, with 9 bases of the junction left unmatched.

This rearrangement joins TRBV4-3 to TRBJ1-4, with unresolved D. V was shortened by 5 bases and J by 0 bases, with 19 bases between the two germline ends. This CDR3 is built from 18 residues. Germline assignment: CDR1 LGHNA and CDR2 YSLEER. The CDR3 nucleotides read TGCGCCAGCAGCACGCGATTGACGAGCTATGCAACTAATGAAAAACTGTTTTTT. Translating gives CASSTRLTSYATNEKLFF.

This chain links TRBV12-5 with TRBJ1-2; D not certain. The germline V gene has CDR1 LGHNT and CDR2 FRNRAP. The CDR3 spans 13 residues. Trimming removed 2 bases from V and 4 bases from J, with 8 bases in between. CDR3 nucleotide sequence: TGTGCTAGTGGTTTGACGGGAAGCTATGGCTACACCTTC. Translating it yields CASGLTGSYGYTF.

The chain couples TRBV7-8 to TRBJ2-6; possible D gene TRBD1, 5 bases. Germline CDR1 is SGHVS and CDR2 is FQNEAQ. This CDR3 region has 16 residues. The V gene lost 5 bases and the J gene lost 4 bases, with 15 bases spanning the gap. In nucleotides, the CDR3 is TGTGCCAGCAGCCCCGGTGCGACAGCCGGGGCCAACGTCCTGACTTTC. It codes for CASSPGATAGANVLTF. The full variable domain, completed using reference TRBV7-8 and TRBJ2-6, is GAGVSQSPRYKVAKRGQDVALRCDPISGHVSLFWYQQALGQGPEFLTYFQNEAQLDKSGLPSDRFFAERPEGSVSTLKIQRTQQEDSAVYLCASSPGATAGANVLTFGAGSRLTVL.

The chain links TRBV18 to TRBJ1-5; D call uncertain. Germline V CDR1 and CDR2: KGHSH, LQKENI. The V gene lost 5 bases and the J gene lost 5 bases, with 13 bases spanning the gap. This CDR3 spans 14 amino acids. CDR3 bases: TGTGCCAGCTCAGCAACCGGAAGGGATCAGCCCCAGCATTTT. It yields the protein CASSATGRDQPQHF.

V and J are TRBV6-1 and TRBJ2-2, with 16 positions matching TRBD2. Looked up from germline, CDR1 is MNHNS and CDR2 is SASEGT. The V gene end was trimmed by 0 bases and the J gene end by 7 bases; junction bases not matched to a gene: 17. The CDR3 is 22 amino acids. CDR3 amino acids: CASSEALTPGLAGGPSSGELFF. The CDR3 DNA follows: TGTGCCAGCAGTGAAGCGCTAACCCCGGGACTAGCGGGGGGGCCTTCAAGCGGGGAGCTGTTTTTT.